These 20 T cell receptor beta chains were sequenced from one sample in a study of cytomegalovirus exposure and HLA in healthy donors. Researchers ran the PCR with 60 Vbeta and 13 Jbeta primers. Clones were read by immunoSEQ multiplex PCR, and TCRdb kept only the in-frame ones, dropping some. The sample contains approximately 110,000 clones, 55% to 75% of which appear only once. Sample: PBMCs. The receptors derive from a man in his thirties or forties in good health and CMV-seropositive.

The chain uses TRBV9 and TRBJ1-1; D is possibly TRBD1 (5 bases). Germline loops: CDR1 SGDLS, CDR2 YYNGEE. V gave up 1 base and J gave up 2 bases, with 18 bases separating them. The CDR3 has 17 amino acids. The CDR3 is CASSVTPEAGTNTEAFF. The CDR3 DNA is TGTGCCAGCAGCGTAACTCCTGAAGCGGGGACTAACACTGAAGCTTTCTTT.

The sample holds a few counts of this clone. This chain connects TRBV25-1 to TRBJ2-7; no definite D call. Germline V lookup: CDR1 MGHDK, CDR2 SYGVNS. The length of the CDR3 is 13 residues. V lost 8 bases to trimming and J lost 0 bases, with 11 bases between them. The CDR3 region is CASGEVSSYEQYF. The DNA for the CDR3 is TGTGCCAGCGGAGAGGTCAGCTCCTACGAGCAGTACTTC.

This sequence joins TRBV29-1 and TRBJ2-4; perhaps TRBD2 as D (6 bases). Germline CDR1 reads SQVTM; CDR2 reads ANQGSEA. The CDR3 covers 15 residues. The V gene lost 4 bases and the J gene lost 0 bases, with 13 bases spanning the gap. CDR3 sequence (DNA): TGCAGCGTTGGCCTGGGGGGAGTAGCCAAAAACATTCAGTACTTC. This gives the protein CSVGLGGVAKNIQYF.

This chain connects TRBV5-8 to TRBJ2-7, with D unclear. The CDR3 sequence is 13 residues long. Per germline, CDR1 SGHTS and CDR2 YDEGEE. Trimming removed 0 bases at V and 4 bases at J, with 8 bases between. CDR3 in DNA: TGTGCCAGCAGCTTGGCCTCGAGGTACGAGCAGTACTTC. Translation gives CASSLASRYEQYF.

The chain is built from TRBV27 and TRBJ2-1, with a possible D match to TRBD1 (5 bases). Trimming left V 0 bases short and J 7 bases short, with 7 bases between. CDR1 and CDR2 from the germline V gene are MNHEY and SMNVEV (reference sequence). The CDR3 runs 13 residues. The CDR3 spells CASSLSPGNEQFF. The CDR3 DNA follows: TGTGCCAGCAGTTTATCGCCAGGGAATGAGCAGTTCTTC.

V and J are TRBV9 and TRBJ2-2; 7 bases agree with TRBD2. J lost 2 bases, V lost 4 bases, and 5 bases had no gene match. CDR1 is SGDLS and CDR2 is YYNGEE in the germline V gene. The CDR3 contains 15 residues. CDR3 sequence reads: CASSPRGGNTGELFF. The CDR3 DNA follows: TGTGCCAGCAGCCCCCGCGGGGGTAACACCGGGGAGCTGTTTTTT.

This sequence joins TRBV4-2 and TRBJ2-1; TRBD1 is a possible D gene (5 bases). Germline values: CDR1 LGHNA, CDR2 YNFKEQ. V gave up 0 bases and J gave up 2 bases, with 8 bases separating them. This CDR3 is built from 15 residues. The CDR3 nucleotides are TGTGCCAGCAGCCAAGATGCAGGGCCCTACAATGAGCAGTTCTTC. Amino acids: CASSQDAGPYNEQFF.

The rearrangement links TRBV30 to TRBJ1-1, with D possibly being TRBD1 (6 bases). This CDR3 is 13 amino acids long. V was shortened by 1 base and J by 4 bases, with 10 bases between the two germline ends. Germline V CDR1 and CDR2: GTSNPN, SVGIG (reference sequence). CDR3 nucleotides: TGTGCCTGGAGTGGGCAGGGGTTCACTGAAGCTTTCTTT. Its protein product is CAWSGQGFTEAFF.

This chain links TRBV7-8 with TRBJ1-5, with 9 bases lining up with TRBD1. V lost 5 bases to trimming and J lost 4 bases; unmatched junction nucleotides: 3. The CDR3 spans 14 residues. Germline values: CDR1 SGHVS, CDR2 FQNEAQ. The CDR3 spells CASSLDRGNQPQHF. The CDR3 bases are TGTGCCAGCAGCCTCGACAGGGGGAATCAGCCCCAGCATTTT. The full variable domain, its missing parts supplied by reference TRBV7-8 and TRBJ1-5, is GAGVSQSPRYKVAKRGQDVALRCDPISGHVSLFWYQQALGQGPEFLTYFQNEAQLDKSGLPSDRFFAERPEGSVSTLKIQRTQQEDSAVYLCASSLDRGNQPQHFGDGTRLSIL.

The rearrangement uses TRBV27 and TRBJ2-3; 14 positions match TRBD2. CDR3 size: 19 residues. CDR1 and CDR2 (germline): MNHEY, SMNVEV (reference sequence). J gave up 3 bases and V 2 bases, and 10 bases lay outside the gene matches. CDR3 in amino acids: CASSLVPTRLAGGTDTQYF. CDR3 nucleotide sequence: TGTGCCAGCAGTTTAGTCCCCACCCGACTAGCGGGAGGGACAGATACGCAGTATTTT.

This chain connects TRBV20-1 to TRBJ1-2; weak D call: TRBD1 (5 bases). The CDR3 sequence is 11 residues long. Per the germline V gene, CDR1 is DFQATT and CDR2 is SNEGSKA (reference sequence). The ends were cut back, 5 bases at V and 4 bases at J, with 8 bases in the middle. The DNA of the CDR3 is TGCAGTGCTGTGGGACTCTATGGCTACACCTTC. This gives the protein CSAVGLYGYTF.

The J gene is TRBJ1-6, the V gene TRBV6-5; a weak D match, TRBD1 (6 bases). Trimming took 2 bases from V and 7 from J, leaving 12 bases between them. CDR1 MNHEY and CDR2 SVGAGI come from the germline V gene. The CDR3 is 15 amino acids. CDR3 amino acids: CASSYLDSRNSPLHF. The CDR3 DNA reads TGTGCCAGCAGTTACCTGGACAGCCGGAATTCACCCCTCCACTTT.

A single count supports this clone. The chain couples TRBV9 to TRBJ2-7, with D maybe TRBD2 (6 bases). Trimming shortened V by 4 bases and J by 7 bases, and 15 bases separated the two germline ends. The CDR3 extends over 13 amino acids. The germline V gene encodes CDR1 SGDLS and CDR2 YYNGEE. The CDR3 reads CASSLRLGKEQYF. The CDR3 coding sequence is TGTGCCAGCAGCTTGCGACTAGGTAAGGAGCAGTACTTC.

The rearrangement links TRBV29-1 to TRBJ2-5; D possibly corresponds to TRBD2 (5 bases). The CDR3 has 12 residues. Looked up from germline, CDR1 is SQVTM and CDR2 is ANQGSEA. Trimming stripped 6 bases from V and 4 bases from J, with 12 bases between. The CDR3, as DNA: TGCAGCGTGGCTCCAGGAGGAGAGACCCAGTACTTC. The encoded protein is CSVAPGGETQYF.

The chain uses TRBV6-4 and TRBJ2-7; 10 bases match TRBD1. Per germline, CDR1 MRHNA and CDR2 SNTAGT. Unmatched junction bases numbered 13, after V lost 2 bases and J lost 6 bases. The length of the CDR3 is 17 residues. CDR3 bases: TGTGCCAGCAGTGACCGGGGGACAGGGGTGCGGATACGCGAGCAGTACGTC. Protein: CASSDRGTGVRIREQYV.

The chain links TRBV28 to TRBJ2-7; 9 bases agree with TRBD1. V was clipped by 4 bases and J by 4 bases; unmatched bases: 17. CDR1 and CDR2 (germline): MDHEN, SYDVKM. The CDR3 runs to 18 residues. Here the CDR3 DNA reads TGTGCCAGCAGTTCTCCCCTTCGAACGGACAGGGGACGGTACGAGCAGTACGTC. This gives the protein CASSSPLRTDRGRYEQYV.

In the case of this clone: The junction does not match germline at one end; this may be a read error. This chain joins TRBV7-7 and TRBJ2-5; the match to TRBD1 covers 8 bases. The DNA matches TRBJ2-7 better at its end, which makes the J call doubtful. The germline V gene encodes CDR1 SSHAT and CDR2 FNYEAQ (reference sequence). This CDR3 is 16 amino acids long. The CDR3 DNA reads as TGTGCTAGCAGCTTAGCGCCCGGACAGGGTTCCTACGAGCAGTACTTC. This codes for CASSLAPGQGSYEQYF.

This chain's CDR3 is CASSAPDPRGEVAQYF. CDR3 coding DNA: TGTGCCAGCAGCGCCCCCGACCCTAGAGGAGAAGTTGCGCAGTATTTT. V usage is TRBV9 and J usage is TRBJ2-3; no reliable D call. CDR1 and CDR2 (germline): SGDLS, YYNGEE. The length of the CDR3 is 16 residues. Trimming stripped 3 bases from V and 10 bases from J, with 24 bases between. Filled out from reference TRBV9 and TRBJ2-3, the complete variable domain reads DSGVTQTPKHLITATGQRVTLRCSPRSGDLSVYWYQQSLDQGLQFLIQYYNGEERAKGNILERFSAQQFPDLHSELNLSSLELGDSALYFCASSAPDPRGEVAQYFGPGTRLTVL.

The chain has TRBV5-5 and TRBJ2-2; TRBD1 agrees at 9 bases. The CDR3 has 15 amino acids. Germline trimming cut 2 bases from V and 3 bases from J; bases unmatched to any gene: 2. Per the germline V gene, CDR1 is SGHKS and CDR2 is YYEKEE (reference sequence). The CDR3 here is CASSLWTGDTGELFF. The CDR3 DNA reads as TGTGCCAGCAGCTTATGGACAGGGGACACCGGGGAGCTGTTTTTT. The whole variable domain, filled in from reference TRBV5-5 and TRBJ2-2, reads DAGVTQSPTHLIKTRGQQVTLRCSPISGHKSVSWYQQVLGQGPQFIFQYYEKEERGRGNFPDRFSARQFPNYSSELNVNALLLGDSALYLCASSLWTGDTGELFFGEGSRLTVL.

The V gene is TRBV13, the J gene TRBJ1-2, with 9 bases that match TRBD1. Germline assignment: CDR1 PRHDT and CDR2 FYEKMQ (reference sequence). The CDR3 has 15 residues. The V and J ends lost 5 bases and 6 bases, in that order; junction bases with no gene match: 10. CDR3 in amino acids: CASSHRGQGRDGYTF. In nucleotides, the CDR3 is TGTGCCAGCAGCCACCGGGGACAGGGCAGGGATGGCTACACCTTC. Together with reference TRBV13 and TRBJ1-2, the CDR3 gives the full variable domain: AAGVIQSPRHLIKEKRETATLKCYPIPRHDTVYWYQQGPGQDPQFLISFYEKMQSDKGSIPDRFSAQQFSDYHSELNMSSLELGDSALYFCASSHRGQGRDGYTFGSGTRLTVV.